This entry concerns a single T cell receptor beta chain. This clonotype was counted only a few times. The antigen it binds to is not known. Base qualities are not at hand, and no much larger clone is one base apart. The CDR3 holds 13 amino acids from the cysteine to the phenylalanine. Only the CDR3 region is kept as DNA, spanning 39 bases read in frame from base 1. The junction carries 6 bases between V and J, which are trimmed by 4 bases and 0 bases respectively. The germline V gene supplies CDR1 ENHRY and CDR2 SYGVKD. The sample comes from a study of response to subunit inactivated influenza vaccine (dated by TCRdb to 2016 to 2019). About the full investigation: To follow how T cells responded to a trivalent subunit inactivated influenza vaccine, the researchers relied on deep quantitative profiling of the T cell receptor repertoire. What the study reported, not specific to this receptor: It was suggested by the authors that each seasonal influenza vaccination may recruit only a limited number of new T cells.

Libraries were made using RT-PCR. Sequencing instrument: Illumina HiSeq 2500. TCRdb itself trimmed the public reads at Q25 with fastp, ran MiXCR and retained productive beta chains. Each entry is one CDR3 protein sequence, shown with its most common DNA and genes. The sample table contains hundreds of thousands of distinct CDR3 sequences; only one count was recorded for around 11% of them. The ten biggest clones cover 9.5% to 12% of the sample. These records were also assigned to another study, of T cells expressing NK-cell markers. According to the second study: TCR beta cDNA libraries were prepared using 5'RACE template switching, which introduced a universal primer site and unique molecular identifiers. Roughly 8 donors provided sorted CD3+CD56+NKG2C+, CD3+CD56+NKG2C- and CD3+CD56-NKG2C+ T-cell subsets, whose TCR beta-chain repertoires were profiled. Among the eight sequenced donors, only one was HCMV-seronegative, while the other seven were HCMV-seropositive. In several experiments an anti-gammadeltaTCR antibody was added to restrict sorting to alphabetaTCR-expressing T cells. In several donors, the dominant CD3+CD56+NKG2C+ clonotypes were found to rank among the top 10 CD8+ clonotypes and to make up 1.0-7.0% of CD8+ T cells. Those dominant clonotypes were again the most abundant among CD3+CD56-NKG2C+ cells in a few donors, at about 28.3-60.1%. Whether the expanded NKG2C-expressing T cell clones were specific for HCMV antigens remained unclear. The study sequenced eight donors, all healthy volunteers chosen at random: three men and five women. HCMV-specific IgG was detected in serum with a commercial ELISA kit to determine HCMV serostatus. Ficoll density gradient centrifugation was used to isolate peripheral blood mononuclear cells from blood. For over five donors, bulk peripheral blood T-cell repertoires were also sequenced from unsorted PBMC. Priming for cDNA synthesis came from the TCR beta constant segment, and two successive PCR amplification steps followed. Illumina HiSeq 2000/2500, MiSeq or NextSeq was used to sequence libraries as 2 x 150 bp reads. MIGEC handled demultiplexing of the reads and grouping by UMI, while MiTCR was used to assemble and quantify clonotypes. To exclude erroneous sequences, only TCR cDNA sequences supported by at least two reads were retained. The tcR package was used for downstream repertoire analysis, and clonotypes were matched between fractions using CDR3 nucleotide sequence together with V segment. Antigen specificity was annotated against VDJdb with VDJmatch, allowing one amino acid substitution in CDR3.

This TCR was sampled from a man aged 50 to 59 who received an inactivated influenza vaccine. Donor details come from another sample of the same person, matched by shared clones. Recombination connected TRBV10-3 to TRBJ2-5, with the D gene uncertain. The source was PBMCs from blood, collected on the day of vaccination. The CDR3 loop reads CAISVRHQETQYF. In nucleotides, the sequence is TGTGCCATCAGTGTACGGCACCAAGAGACCCAGTACTTC.